This TCR beta chain stems from a study of blood T cell repertoires in COVID-19. Germline CDR1 reads SGHTA; CDR2 reads FQGTGA. With 0 bases removed from V and 1 base from J, the gap between germline ends came to 9 bases. The CDR3 covers 15 residues. The table came from immunoSEQ multiplex PCR; TCRdb's copy has only in-frame clones and leaves some out. The sample holds about 130,000 clones, 84% seen once. The sequence derives from a woman aged 60-75 years with acute or convalescent COVID-19. The V gene is TRBV7-3, the J gene TRBJ1-1; D gene ambiguous. The sample consisted of peripheral blood. DNA of the CDR3: TGTGCCAGCAGCTTAACGAGGTACCGGAACACTGAAGCTTTCTTT. Its translation: CASSLTRYRNTEAFF. Together with reference TRBV7-3 and TRBJ1-1, the CDR3 gives the full variable domain: GAGVSQTPSNKVTEKGKYVELRCDPISGHTALYWYRQSLGQGPEFLIYFQGTGAADDSGLPNDRFFAVRPEGSVSTLKIQRTERGDSAVYLCASSLTRYRNTEAFFGQGTRLTVV.